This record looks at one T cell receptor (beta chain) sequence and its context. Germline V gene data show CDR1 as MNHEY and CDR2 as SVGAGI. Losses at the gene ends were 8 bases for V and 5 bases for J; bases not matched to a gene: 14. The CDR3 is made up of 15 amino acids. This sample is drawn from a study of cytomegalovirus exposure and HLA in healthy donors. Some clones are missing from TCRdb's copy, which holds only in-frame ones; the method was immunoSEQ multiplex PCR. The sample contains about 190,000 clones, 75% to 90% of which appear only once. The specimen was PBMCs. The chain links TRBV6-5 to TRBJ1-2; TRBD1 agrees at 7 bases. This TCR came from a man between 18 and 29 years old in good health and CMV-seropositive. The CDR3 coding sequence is TGTGCCAGCGCCACAGGGGTAAGGGACGCATATGGCTACACCTTC. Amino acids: CASATGVRDAYGYTF.